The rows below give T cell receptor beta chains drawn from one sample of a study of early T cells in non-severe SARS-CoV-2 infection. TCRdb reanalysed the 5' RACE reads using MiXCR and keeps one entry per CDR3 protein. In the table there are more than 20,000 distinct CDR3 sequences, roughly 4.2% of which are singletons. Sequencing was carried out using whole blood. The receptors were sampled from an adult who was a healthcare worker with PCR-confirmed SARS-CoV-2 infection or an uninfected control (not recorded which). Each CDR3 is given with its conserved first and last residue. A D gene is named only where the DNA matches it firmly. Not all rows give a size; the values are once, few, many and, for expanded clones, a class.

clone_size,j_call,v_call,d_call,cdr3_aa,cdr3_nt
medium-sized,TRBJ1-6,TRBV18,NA,CASSPAQGGNSPLHF,TGTGCCAGCTCACCGGCACAGGGAGGGAATTCACCCCTCCACTTT
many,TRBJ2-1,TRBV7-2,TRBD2,CASSLDNLAGGREQFF,TGTGCCAGCAGCTTAGATAATCTAGCGGGGGGGCGAGAGCAGTTCTTC
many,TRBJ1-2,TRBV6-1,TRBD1,CASSVTGDYGYTF,TGTGCCAGCAGTGTCACAGGGGACTATGGCTACACCTTC
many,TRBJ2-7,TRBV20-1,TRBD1,CSAQDRDRGTYEQYF,TGCAGTGCTCAAGACCGGGACAGGGGAACCTACGAGCAGTACTTC
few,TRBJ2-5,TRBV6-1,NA,CASSERHQYQETQYF,TGTGCCAGCAGTGAAAGGCACCAGTACCAAGAGACCCAGTACTTC
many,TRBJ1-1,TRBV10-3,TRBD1,CAISEGQGNTEAFF,TGTGCCATCAGTGAGGGACAGGGGAACACTGAAGCTTTCTTT
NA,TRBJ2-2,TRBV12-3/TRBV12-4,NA,CASGTFANTGELFF,TGTGCCAGCGGGACATTTGCGAACACCGGGGAGCTGTTTTTT
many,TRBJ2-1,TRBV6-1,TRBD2,CASSELISGGMGYEQFF,TGTGCCAGCAGTGAATTAATAAGCGGGGGGATGGGGTATGAGCAGTTCTTC
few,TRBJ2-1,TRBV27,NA,CASSPRFNEQFF,TGTGCCAGCAGTCCCCGATTCAATGAGCAGTTCTTC
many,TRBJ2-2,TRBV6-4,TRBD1,CASSSGQSVGELFF,TGTGCCAGCAGTTCGGGACAGTCGGTCGGGGAGCTGTTTTTT
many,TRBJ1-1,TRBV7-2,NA,CASTKNVNTEAFF,TGTGCCAGCACCAAAAACGTGAACACTGAAGCTTTCTTT
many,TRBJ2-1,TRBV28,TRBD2,CASRKKTSRTYNEQFF,TGTGCCAGCAGGAAAAAGACTAGCCGGACCTACAATGAGCAGTTCTTC
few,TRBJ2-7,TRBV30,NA,CAWSVRGGSYEQYF,TGTGCCTGGAGTGTTCGGGGCGGCTCCTACGAGCAGTACTTC
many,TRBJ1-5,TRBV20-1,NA,CSASRGWSNQPQHF,TGCAGTGCTAGCAGGGGATGGAGCAATCAGCCCCAGCATTTT
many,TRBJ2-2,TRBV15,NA,CATGRNTGELFF,TGTGCCACCGGGAGGAACACCGGGGAGCTGTTTTTT
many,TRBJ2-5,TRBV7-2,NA,CASSLNRETQYF,TGTGCCAGCAGCTTAAATCGGGAGACCCAGTACTTC
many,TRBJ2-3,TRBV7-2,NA,CASSRGLWTDTQYF,TGTGCCAGCAGCCGGGGGCTCTGGACAGATACGCAGTATTTT
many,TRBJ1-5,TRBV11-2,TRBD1,CASSLEAGGSFNQPQHF,TGTGCCAGCAGCCTCGAGGCAGGGGGAAGTTTCAATCAGCCCCAGCATTTT
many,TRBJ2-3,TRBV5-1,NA,CASSLAPGTDTQYF,TGCGCCAGCAGCTTGGCCCCTGGCACAGATACGCAGTATTTT
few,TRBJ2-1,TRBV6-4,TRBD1,CASSVRGGAYNEQFF,TGTGCCAGCAGTGTACGAGGGGGCGCCTACAATGAGCAGTTCTTC
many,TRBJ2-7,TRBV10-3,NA,CAISDQYEQYF,TGTGCCATCAGTGACCAGTACGAGCAGTACTTC
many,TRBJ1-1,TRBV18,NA,CASSQGQNTEAFF,TGTGCCAGCTCACAGGGACAGAACACTGAAGCTTTCTTT
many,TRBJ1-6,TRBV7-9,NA,CASSLSQGNSPLHF,TGTGCCAGCAGCTTATCCCAGGGGAATTCACCCCTCCACTTT
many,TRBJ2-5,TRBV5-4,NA,CASSLGDRYQETQYF,TGTGCCAGCAGCTTAGGGGACCGCTACCAAGAGACCCAGTACTTC
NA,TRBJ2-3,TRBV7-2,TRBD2,CASSLSGLAFTDTQYF,TGTGCCAGCAGCTTATCGGGACTAGCGTTCACAGATACGCAGTATTTT
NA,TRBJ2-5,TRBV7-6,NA,CASSSGRGQETQYF,TGTGCCAGCAGCTCTGGCCGGGGCCAAGAGACCCAGTACTTC
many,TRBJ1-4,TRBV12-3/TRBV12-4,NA,CASSFGASNEKLFF,TGTGCCAGCAGTTTTGGGGCTTCTAATGAAAAACTGTTTTTT
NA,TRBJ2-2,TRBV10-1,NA,CASSTTGTNTGELFF,TGCGCCAGCAGCACCACAGGGACGAACACCGGGGAGCTGTTTTTT
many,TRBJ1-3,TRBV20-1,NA,CSAQIGGLGNTIYF,TGCAGTGCTCAGATTGGGGGGCTAGGAAACACCATATATTTT
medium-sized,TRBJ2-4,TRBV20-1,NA,CSAPTGQFRNIQYF,TGCAGTGCCCCGACCGGACAGTTTAGAAACATTCAGTACTTC
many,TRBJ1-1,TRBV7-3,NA,CASSPQDGSTEAFF,TGTGCCAGCAGCCCGCAGGACGGATCCACTGAAGCTTTCTTT
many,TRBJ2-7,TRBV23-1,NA,CATPQRPSGEQYF,TGCGCCACACCCCAAAGGCCCTCGGGAGAGCAGTACTTC
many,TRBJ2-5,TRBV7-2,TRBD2,CASSSGLAGDTQYF,TGTGCCAGCAGCTCGGGACTAGCGGGAGATACCCAGTACTTC
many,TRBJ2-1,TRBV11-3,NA,CASSPGLSYNEQFF,TGTGCCAGCAGCCCGGGGCTCTCCTACAATGAGCAGTTCTTC
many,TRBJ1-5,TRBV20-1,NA,CSARDPGGGQPQHF,TGCAGTGCTAGAGATCCCGGGGGCGGACAGCCCCAGCATTTT
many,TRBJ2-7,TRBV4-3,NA,CASSQDLITQGGYEQYF,TGCGCCAGCAGCCAAGATTTAATTACCCAGGGAGGCTACGAGCAGTACTTC